The rows below give T cell receptor beta chains drawn from one sample of a study of blood T cells in healthy people across ages. TCRdb reanalysed the 5' RACE reads using MiXCR and keeps one entry per CDR3 protein. The sample comprises over a million distinct CDR3 sequences, 42% of which are singletons, and 7.9% rests with the top ten. The sample comprised blood. The source is a woman under 30 in good health. Each CDR3 is given without its conserved first and last residue. Rows give clone size only sometimes, using once, few, many, or a class for an expanded clone.

clone_size,v_call,cdr3_aa
few,TRBV5-1,ASSFFPAGDGTDTQY
-,TRBV10-3,AISANGDNEQF
-,TRBV18,ASSERQEQY
few,TRBV15,ATSVSRGPNTEAF
few,TRBV5-1,ASSWGGLYNEQF
-,TRBV7-9,ASSLALWDTEAF
-,TRBV6-5,ASSYSAAGGPNEQY
few,TRBV20-1,SARDPAASSYEQY
-,TRBV7-9,ASSPQGRTGASPLH
-,TRBV4-1,ASSQGFPPANEQF
-,TRBV27,ASREATDTQY
-,TRBV30,AWSPPMGLNTEAF
-,TRBV6-5,ASRHGGHYEQY
-,TRBV7-2,ASSWGGAFGTDTQY
few,TRBV4-1,ASSQPGLAYEQY
-,TRBV3-1,ASSVRESYEQY
few,TRBV12-3/TRBV12-4,ASIQAPGNTIY
few,TRBV3-1,ASSQDLSGTGAYEQY
-,TRBV4-2,ASSLGGTSGTPGIQY
-,TRBV12-3/TRBV12-4,ASSSGSYGEKLF
few,TRBV12-3/TRBV12-4,ANMKGANSPLH
-,TRBV25-1,ASGQGINEQY
-,TRBV20-1,SARDHQLAGGPREETQF
-,TRBV7-8,ASSLTAISYNEQF
-,TRBV7-9,ASSGRQRAGETQY
-,TRBV10-3,AISESLAGGFEGDTQY
-,TRBV28,ASSFGTRGNQPQH
few,TRBV9,ASSVEAGGQETQY
-,TRBV6-2/TRBV6-3,ASSYSGRDTQY
-,TRBV5-1,ASSPKGLAGGQETQY
-,TRBV20-1,SARPEEKLF
few,TRBV14,ASSPLWRSTDTQY
-,TRBV4-2,ASSQESAKNIQY
-,TRBV29-1,SVEGVRDRGPGTEAF
few,TRBV5-6,ASSLGGDGSYNSPLH
-,TRBV10-3,AGELWGGTDTQY
-,TRBV2,ASRDTWAPNEQF
many,TRBV5-1,ASSVDRKNIQY
-,TRBV3-1,ASSRRDRGQKQY
-,TRBV5-5,ASSERIQEGPGANVLT
few,TRBV21-1,ASSTQTGAGYEQY
-,TRBV5-5,ASSLGLAGGFDEQY
-,TRBV5-6,ASSWGRKGRNEQF
-,TRBV29-1,SVGGTVNTEAF
-,TRBV6-5,ASSSDPQGNEQF
few,TRBV12-3/TRBV12-4,ASSLGLAGGPVQRTDTQY
few,TRBV5-1,ASSLGLAATDTQY
few,TRBV5-1,ASSLGQGVSEQY
-,TRBV28,ASSFPGTQETQY
-,TRBV12-3/TRBV12-4,ASRGEGLGPQH
-,TRBV5-1,ASSAQNQETQY
-,TRBV20-1,SAAVAGGRTDTQY
-,TRBV3-1,ASSQVYGQGYEQY
few,TRBV4-1,ASSQRDRNYGYT
-,TRBV5-1,ASSRRGAPYNEQF
-,TRBV20-1,SAITSGSSSALSTDTQY